What follows are 6 T cell receptor beta chains derived from one specimen sequenced in a study of blood T cell repertoires in COVID-19. Here immunoSEQ multiplex PCR was the method, and the copy in TCRdb shows in-frame clones only, minus some. The table has roughly 200,000 clones, approximately 85% seen once. The sequencing sample was made of peripheral blood. These receptors originate from a human donor with active or convalescent COVID-19. The donor label of this sample is uncertain.

V gene TRBV6-2 or TRBV6-3 combines with J gene TRBJ2-7; 12 nucleotides line up with TRBD2. CDR1 is MNHEY, CDR2 SVGEGT, per germline. V gave up 5 bases and J gave up 2 bases; unmatched junction bases: 4. This CDR3 is 15 amino acids long. The chain's CDR3 is CASSDPSGGAYEQYF. The DNA for the CDR3 is TGTGCCAGCAGTGATCCTAGCGGGGGGGCCTACGAGCAGTACTTC.

The chain recombines TRBV18 with TRBJ2-1; 11 bases match TRBD2. The CDR3 consists of 15 residues. Per the germline V gene, CDR1 is KGHSH and CDR2 is LQKENI. The junction had 4 bases not matched to a gene; V was cut back by 0 bases and J by 9 bases. DNA of the CDR3: TGTGCCAGCTCACCACCGTTAGCGGGGGGGCGTGAGCAGTTCTTC. It specifies CASSPPLAGGREQFF.

The chain recombines TRBV28 with TRBJ1-2, with 7 positions matching TRBD1. V shed 3 bases and J 4 bases; nucleotides not matched to a gene: 8. This CDR3 comprises 15 residues. Germline CDR1 reads MDHEN; CDR2 reads SYDVKM. As DNA, the CDR3 is TGTGCCAGCAGTTTGGGTACAGGGGCCAGCTATGGCTACACCTTC. Translation gives CASSLGTGASYGYTF.

V usage is TRBV7-3 and J usage is TRBJ2-3, with TRBD1 as a possible D gene (5 bases). There are 13 residues in the CDR3. CDR1 is SGHTA and CDR2 is FQGTGA in the germline V gene. V dropped 4 bases and J dropped 6 bases, with 11 bases sitting between them. The CDR3 bases are TGTGCCAGCAGCTCCCCACAGGCCGATACGCAGTATTTT. It translates to CASSSPQADTQYF.

The chain couples TRBV11-2 to TRBJ2-3, with a weak D call TRBD2 (6 bases). The CDR3 consists of 14 residues. V lost 6 bases and J 4 bases, leaving 14 bases between the germline ends. Germline values: CDR1 SGHAT, CDR2 FQNNGV. The CDR3 coding sequence is TGTGCCAGCAGAGTTAGCGGACCCCCAGATACGCAGTATTTT. Its protein product is CASRVSGPPDTQYF.

V usage is TRBV19 and J usage is TRBJ2-7, with 9 nucleotides matching TRBD1. V gave up 6 bases and J gave up 5 bases; unmatched junction bases: 8. CDR1 is LNHDA, CDR2 SQIVND, per germline (reference sequence). CDR3 size: 14 residues. CDR3 in amino acids: CASREQGAVNEQYF. The CDR3 DNA reads as TGTGCCAGTAGAGAACAGGGGGCAGTGAACGAGCAGTACTTC.